The 32 T cell receptor beta chains below all came from one sample that was sequenced in a study of cytomegalovirus exposure and HLA in healthy donors (dated by TCRdb to the late 2010s). Libraries were made using the immunoSEQ multiplex PCR assay. The multiplex PCR relied on a mix of 60 forward primers for TCR Vbeta segments and 13 reverse primers for TCR Jbeta segments. Imported from immuneACCESS, the table was reduced by TCRdb to in-frame sequences with V and J called. These copies leave out some clones; in studies compared against another copy, an unresolved V gene accounts for under half, and the cause of the remainder is not known. The sample table lists some 130,000 clones, roughly 70% of them with a count of one. Approximately 3.4% of the sample lies in the top ten. Sample: PBMCs. These receptors all stem from a middle-aged man in good health and CMV-seronegative.

The chain uses TRBV6-6 and TRBJ2-3, with D perhaps matching TRBD2 (5 bases). Germline lookup yields CDR1 MNHNY and CDR2 SVGAGI (reference sequence). This CDR3 comprises 12 residues. V dropped 9 bases and J dropped 0 bases, with 7 bases sitting between them. The CDR3 bases are TGTGCCAGTACGGGGAGCACAGATACGCAGTATTTT. This translates into CASTGSTDTQYF.

The genes are TRBV18 and TRBJ2-5, with D possibly TRBD1 on 6 matching bases. Germline V gene sequence: CDR1 KGHSH, CDR2 LQKENI. This CDR3 has 14 amino acids. V dropped 3 bases and J dropped 5 bases, with 13 bases sitting between them. The CDR3 nucleotides are TGTGCCAGCTCACCTCGGCGAGGGGGTGAGACCCAGTACTTC. Its protein is CASSPRRGGETQYF.

The chain has TRBV28 and TRBJ1-1; no clear D. The germline V and J ends were trimmed by 8 bases and 1 base, with 20 bases remaining between them. Germline assignment: CDR1 MDHEN and CDR2 SYDVKM. The CDR3 has 16 amino acids. The CDR3 DNA follows: TGTGCCAGCCGCCCGACCCCGACCGCAGGGAACACTGAAGCTTTCTTT. As protein: CASRPTPTAGNTEAFF.

The chain combines TRBV7-8 with TRBJ2-7; a possible D gene is TRBD2 (6 bases). Trimming stripped 4 bases from V and 1 base from J, with 17 bases between. Germline V gene data show CDR1 as SGHVS and CDR2 as FQNEAQ. The CDR3 length is 16 residues. The CDR3 spells CASSSDPGLHSYEQYF. Written as DNA, the CDR3 is TGTGCCAGCAGCTCGGATCCGGGACTTCATTCCTACGAGCAGTACTTC.

In this sample, this clone turned up once. The chain couples TRBV7-3 to TRBJ2-1; 8 nucleotides align to TRBD2. The CDR3 is made up of 16 amino acids. The germline V gene encodes CDR1 SGHTA and CDR2 FQGTGA. Trimming took 4 bases from V and 3 from J; bases not matched to a gene: 8. CDR3 sequence reads: CASSSLAGGYYNEQFF. CDR3 bases: TGTGCCAGCAGCTCCCTGGCGGGAGGCTACTACAATGAGCAGTTCTTC.

V and J are TRBV4-3 and TRBJ2-7, with TRBD1 as a possible D gene (6 bases). The germline CDR1 and CDR2 sequences are LGHNA and YSLEER. V lost 4 bases and J lost 0, with 13 bases in between. The CDR3 is 15 residues long. This CDR3 reads CASSLWVDSSYEQYF. The CDR3 DNA sequence: TGCGCCAGCAGCCTGTGGGTGGACAGCTCCTACGAGCAGTACTTC.

As for this clone: Additional DNA sequences in this sample encode the identical CDR3. J is TRBJ1-1 and V is TRBV30, with D possibly matching TRBD1 (5 bases). The CDR3 is 13 amino acids. V was clipped by 0 bases and J by 4 bases, with 9 bases between them. CDR1 is GTSNPN and CDR2 is SVGIG in the germline V gene (reference sequence). CDR3 DNA sequence: TGTGCCTGGAGTGTGACGGGGGGCACTGAAGCTTTCTTT. It specifies CAWSVTGGTEAFF.

This sequence joins TRBV28 and TRBJ2-7; D may be TRBD2 (6 bases). This CDR3 has 15 residues. Germline lookup yields CDR1 MDHEN and CDR2 SYDVKM. Trimming cost V 11 bases and J 6 bases, with 26 bases left between them. CDR3 in amino acids: CAHRRGLGSGLEQYF. The CDR3 region has the DNA TGTGCCCACAGGAGGGGACTTGGTTCGGGCCTCGAGCAGTACTTC.

The J gene is TRBJ1-3, the V gene TRBV4-3, with TRBD1 matching 10 bases. The V gene's germline CDR1 is LGHNA and CDR2 YSLEER. V shed 0 bases and J 0 bases; nucleotides not matched to a gene: 2. The CDR3 totals 17 residues. CDR3 loop: CASSQDWDRGSGNTIYF. CDR3 coding DNA: TGCGCCAGCAGCCAAGATTGGGACAGGGGCTCTGGAAACACCATATATTTT.

DNA for the CDR3: TGCGCCAGCAGTTTTAGCGGGACCGACTACGAGCAGTACTTC. This sequence encodes CASSFSGTDYEQYF. The chain recombines TRBV5-1 with TRBJ2-7; 8 bases are a match to TRBD2. Trimming cost V 5 bases and J 3 bases; bases outside gene matches: 7. The V gene's germline CDR1 is SGHRS and CDR2 YFSETQ. This CDR3 contains 14 residues.

The V call is TRBV5-6, the J call TRBJ1-1; D unresolved. This CDR3 has 13 residues. Looked up from germline, CDR1 is SGHDT and CDR2 is YYEEEE. Trimming left V 4 bases short and J 5 bases short, with 12 bases between. The CDR3 coding sequence is TGTGCCAGCAGCCTGGGGAGTGGGACTGAAGCTTTCTTT. Translated: CASSLGSGTEAFF.

The chain recombines TRBV9 with TRBJ2-5; 7 positions agree with TRBD1. The CDR3 extends over 16 amino acids. The ends lost 3 bases at V and 5 bases at J; junction bases unmatched: 13. The germline gives CDR1 SGDLS, CDR2 YYNGEE. The CDR3 DNA is TGTGCCAGCAGCGCGGGATCCGACAGGGTACTCGAGACCCAGTACTTC. Protein sequence: CASSAGSDRVLETQYF.

The chain employs TRBV7-8 and TRBJ2-3, with D uncertain. Per the germline V gene, CDR1 is SGHVS and CDR2 is FQNEAQ. The CDR3 is made up of 16 amino acids. V lost 0 bases to trimming and J lost 4 bases, with 14 bases between them. Here the CDR3 DNA reads TGTGCCAGCAGCTTAGCCGCAGGCGCAGGCGCAGATACGCAGTATTTT. It codes for CASSLAAGAGADTQYF.

This clone was observed a few times. The chain combines TRBV21-1 with TRBJ1-3. TRBV21-1 constitutes a pseudogene. The CDR3 loop spans 18 amino acids. CDR3 in DNA: TGTGCCAGCAGCAAAGAGGGGACTAGCGGGAGGGCCGCGGACACCATATATTTT. Translated: CASSKEGTSGRAADTIYF.

The rearrangement joins TRBV19 to TRBJ1-1; 9 nucleotides agree with TRBD1. J gave up 4 bases and V 3 bases, and 9 bases lay outside the gene matches. This CDR3 contains 16 residues. Germline V gene lookup returns CDR1 LNHDA and CDR2 SQIVND (reference sequence). DNA for the CDR3: TGTGCCAGTAGTATGCCCTTGGGACAGGGTTTCACTGAAGCTTTCTTT. Amino acid sequence: CASSMPLGQGFTEAFF.

The gene calls are TRBV4-3 and TRBJ2-5, with a tentative D call TRBD2 (7 bases). V gave up 0 bases and J gave up 4 bases, with 15 bases separating them. The CDR3 is made up of 16 amino acids. Looked up from germline, CDR1 is LGHNA and CDR2 is YSLEER. The CDR3 DNA is TGCGCCAGCAGCCAAGAAGCGGCGGGGGCCCTAGAGACCCAGTACTTC. Its translation is CASSQEAAGALETQYF.

The rearrangement uses TRBV9 and TRBJ2-2; D uncertain. This CDR3 is built from 11 residues. Germline V lookup: CDR1 SGDLS, CDR2 YYNGEE. Trimming took 1 base from V and 7 from J, leaving 2 bases between them. The CDR3 protein is CASSVLGELFF. The CDR3, as DNA: TGTGCCAGCAGCGTACTCGGGGAGCTGTTTTTT.

This clone is a singleton in its sample. This chain links TRBV30 with TRBJ2-3; a possible D gene is TRBD2 (5 bases). The CDR3 is made up of 13 amino acids. V was shortened by 1 base and J by 4 bases, with 9 bases between the two germline ends. Per germline, CDR1 GTSNPN and CDR2 SVGIG (reference sequence). CDR3 in DNA: TGTGCCTGGAGTGACGGGGTGCCAGATACGCAGTATTTT. This encodes CAWSDGVPDTQYF.

V gene TRBV5-4 combines with J gene TRBJ2-7; maybe TRBD1 (6 bases). The CDR3 sequence is 15 residues long. V lost 4 bases and J lost 2, with 16 bases in between. CDR1 is SGHNT and CDR2 is YYREEE in the germline V gene (reference sequence). CDR3 residues: CASSPWGQVAYEQYF. In DNA form, the CDR3 reads TGTGCCAGCAGCCCTTGGGGGCAGGTAGCCTACGAGCAGTACTTC.

This clone appeared a few times. The rearrangement links TRBV7-9 to TRBJ2-2, with a weak D call TRBD2 (5 bases). V gave up 5 bases and J gave up 4 bases, with 14 bases separating them. The CDR3 is 15 residues long. Germline V gene lookup returns CDR1 SEHNR and CDR2 FQNEAQ (reference sequence). The DNA of the CDR3 is TGTGCCAGCAGCGACCCCCGCGGGTCCACCGGGGAGCTGTTTTTT. This codes for CASSDPRGSTGELFF.

V gene TRBV7-2 combines with J gene TRBJ2-5; 8 positions agree with TRBD1. The junction had 10 bases not matched to a gene; V was cut back by 1 base and J by 3 bases. Germline CDR1 reads SGHTA; CDR2 reads FQGNSA. There are 17 residues in the CDR3. DNA of the CDR3: TGTGCCAGCAGCTTAGTAGGGGCCGGGACAGGTGAAGAGACCCAGTACTTC. Its translation is CASSLVGAGTGEETQYF.

This chain connects TRBV27 to TRBJ2-5; 14 bases align to TRBD2. The CDR3 loop spans 16 amino acids. Germline CDR1 is MNHEY and CDR2 is SMNVEV (reference sequence). Trimming removed 5 bases from V and 5 bases from J; junction bases left unmatched: 7. The CDR3, as DNA: TGTGCCAGCAGTCAACGACTAGCGGGAGGGCGGGAGACCCAGTACTTC. Protein product: CASSQRLAGGRETQYF.

V usage is TRBV19 and J usage is TRBJ2-7; 11 bases fit TRBD1. V trimming: 5 bases; J trimming: 1 base; junction bases outside the gene matches: 7. The CDR3 extends over 16 amino acids. Looked up from germline, CDR1 is LNHDA and CDR2 is SQIVND (reference sequence). The CDR3 DNA reads TGTGCCAGTAGTCCAGGGACAGGGGGATCGTCCTACGAGCAGTACTTC. As protein: CASSPGTGGSSYEQYF.

J is TRBJ2-1 and V is TRBV7-6, with a weak D call TRBD2 (6 bases). This CDR3 spans 18 amino acids. Trimming removed 1 base at V and 8 bases at J, with 24 bases between. CDR1 and CDR2 (germline): SGHVS, FNYEAQ. DNA of the CDR3: TGTGCCAGCAGCTTAGATAAGCGGACGACTAGGGGAAACGATGAGCAGTTCTTC. Residues: CASSLDKRTTRGNDEQFF.

This chain joins TRBV2 and TRBJ1-1; weak D call: TRBD1 (5 bases). Germline V gives CDR1 SNHLY, CDR2 FYNNEI. V gave up 3 bases and J gave up 0 bases, with 11 bases separating them. This CDR3 region has 15 residues. The CDR3 nucleotides are TGTGCCAGCAGTGATGGGGCAGGCATGAACACTGAAGCTTTCTTT. Encoded protein: CASSDGAGMNTEAFF. Looking up the rest from reference TRBV2 and TRBJ1-1 gives the full variable domain: EPEVTQTPSHQVTQMGQEVILRCVPISNHLYFYWYRQILGQKVEFLVSFYNNEISEKSEIFDDQFSVERPDGSNFTLKIRSTKLEDSAMYFCASSDGAGMNTEAFFGQGTRLTVV.

The V gene is TRBV30, the J gene TRBJ1-3, with D unclear. V was cut by 1 base and J by 3 bases, with 13 bases left in between. Germline V gene data show CDR1 as GTSNPN and CDR2 as SVGIG (reference sequence). The CDR3 sequence is 15 residues long. CDR3 in DNA: TGTGCCTGGAGTGCTGAGCAGGCCTTTGGAAACACCATATATTTT. Amino acid sequence: CAWSAEQAFGNTIYF.

The genes are TRBV7-9 and TRBJ1-4, with 8 bases identical to TRBD1. CDR1 is SEHNR, CDR2 FQNEAQ, per germline (reference sequence). This CDR3 contains 17 residues. With V trimmed by 3 bases and J by 2 bases, 8 bases remained unmatched. The CDR3 region has the DNA TGTGCCAGCAGCTTGACAGGGGTCTGGGGGACTAATGAAAAACTGTTTTTT. The encoded protein is CASSLTGVWGTNEKLFF.

The J gene is TRBJ1-5, the V gene TRBV9, with 7 bases matching TRBD1. CDR1 SGDLS and CDR2 YYNGEE come from the germline V gene. The ends lost 4 bases at V and 2 bases at J; junction bases unmatched: 3. CDR3 length equals 14 residues. CDR3 nucleotide sequence: TGTGCCAGCAGCTCAACAGGGGGCAATCAGCCCCAGCATTTT. Translating gives CASSSTGGNQPQHF.

This clone has just a few counts. The V gene is TRBV27, the J gene TRBJ2-5; 10 bases map to TRBD1. CDR3 length: 13 residues. Germline CDR1 MNHEY, CDR2 SMNVEV (reference sequence). After removal of 6 bases from V and 9 bases from J, the junction contained 7 bases not matched to a gene. Here the CDR3 DNA reads TGTGCCAGCAGCCAAGGACAGGGGGAGGCCCAGTACTTC. This gives the protein CASSQGQGEAQYF.

This clone appeared a single time. V gene TRBV7-6 combines with J gene TRBJ2-5; 12 bases agree with TRBD2. The germline V gene encodes CDR1 SGHVS and CDR2 FNYEAQ. The CDR3 spans 18 residues. V gave up 0 bases and J gave up 5 bases; unmatched junction bases: 10. The CDR3 here is CASSLAPTSGSPGETQYF. CDR3 bases: TGTGCCAGCAGCTTAGCCCCGACTAGCGGGAGCCCTGGGGAGACCCAGTACTTC. Supplemented by reference TRBV7-6 and TRBJ2-5, the full variable domain reads GAGVSQSPRYKVTKRGQDVALRCDPISGHVSLYWYRQALGQGPEFLTYFNYEAQQDKSGLPNDRFSAERPEGSISTLTIQRTEQRDSAMYRCASSLAPTSGSPGETQYFGPGTRLLVL.

The J gene is TRBJ2-1, the V gene TRBV6-5; 10 bases fit TRBD2. There are 16 residues in the CDR3. J gave up 2 bases and V 2 bases, and 3 bases lay outside the gene matches. Germline V lookup: CDR1 MNHEY, CDR2 SVGAGI. CDR3 in DNA: TGTGCCAGCAGTTACCTTAGCGGGGGGACCTACAATGAGCAGTTCTTC. Its translation: CASSYLSGGTYNEQFF.

The chain joins TRBV5-8 to TRBJ1-1; D call uncertain. Germline V gene lookup returns CDR1 SGHTS and CDR2 YDEGEE. This CDR3 is built from 12 residues. Between the trimmed V and J ends, which lost 4 bases and 0 bases, there was a span of 4 bases. The CDR3 bases are TGTGCCAGCAGCCCCATGAACACTGAAGCTTTCTTT. This sequence encodes CASSPMNTEAFF.